This section outlines one T cell receptor (beta chain) sequence together with its context. Its antigen is undetermined. The authors amplified TCR beta CDR3 regions from RNA transcripts. A first-round RT-PCR used HTBI primers, followed by a second-round multiplex PCR. From the multiplex PCR reads, TCRdb called clonotypes with MiXCR, one entry per CDR3 protein. The sample lists about 740,000 distinct CDR3 sequences; 40% were seen once. This sample was taken from a study of Graves' ophthalmopathy and Graves' hyperthyroidism. Study-wide results and limits: The study's model predicted ophthalmopathy progression at roughly 69% sensitivity and approximately 78% specificity. Thyroid clonotypes that were expanded above 0.001 frequency mostly also appeared in blood.

Between the trimmed V and J ends, which lost 6 bases and 2 bases, there was a span of 13 bases. CDR1 and CDR2 from the germline V gene are SGHAT and FQDESV (reference sequence). This CDR3 has 14 residues. The chain links TRBV11-1 to TRBJ1-1; D is undetermined. The TCR originated in an adult man with Graves' ophthalmopathy. The sequencing sample was made of peripheral blood. The CDR3 sequence: CASSSWTANTEAFF. CDR3 bases: TGTGCCAGCAGTTCATGGACGGCAAACACTGAAGCTTTCTTT.